The 8 T cell receptor beta chains presented below share a single source sample, sequenced in a study of shared clonotypes between healthy human individuals. Profiled with immunoSEQ multiplex PCR; TCRdb holds only in-frame clones, not every one. Found here are about 2,100,000 clones, roughly 91% of them singletons; the top ten hold more than 1.5%. Cells designated naive CD8 were CD45RO-negative and were positively selected for CCR7, with terminally differentiated effector memory CD45RA+ cells excluded. The specimen sequenced was naive CD8+ T cells from PBMCs. Receptor source: a man aged 18 to 30 in good health. Some clones in this sample may be carry-over from other donors' samples.

This rearrangement joins TRBV27 to TRBJ2-7; D might be TRBD2 (5 bases). CDR1 is MNHEY, CDR2 SMNVEV, per germline (reference sequence). Trimming pared 3 bases from V and 5 bases from J, leaving 14 bases between. The CDR3 has 14 residues. The DNA for the CDR3 is TGTGCCAGCAGTTTCCTCGGGGTTTTAAACGAGCAGTACTTC. Encoded protein: CASSFLGVLNEQYF.

The chain uses TRBV27 and TRBJ2-1, with D possibly matching TRBD1 (5 bases). V was cut by 2 bases and J by 2 bases, with 13 bases left in between. The CDR3 totals 16 residues. Germline V CDR1 and CDR2: MNHEY, SMNVEV (reference sequence). This CDR3 is CASSLEQGGTYNEQFF. The CDR3 DNA follows: TGTGCCAGCAGTTTAGAGCAGGGTGGGACCTACAATGAGCAGTTCTTC.

V is TRBV6-1 and J is TRBJ1-1; the match to TRBD1 covers 8 bases. The CDR3 covers 16 residues. V lost 4 bases, J lost 5 bases, and 12 bases stayed unmatched. CDR1 is MNHNS and CDR2 is SASEGT in the germline V gene. CDR3 in amino acids: CASSALQGARKTEAFF. For the CDR3, the DNA is TGTGCCAGCAGTGCACTTCAGGGGGCAAGGAAGACTGAAGCTTTCTTT.

This chain connects TRBV27 to TRBJ1-2, with D perhaps matching TRBD1 (6 bases). V dropped 2 bases and J dropped 7 bases, with 14 bases sitting between them. This CDR3 contains 14 residues. Germline V gives CDR1 MNHEY, CDR2 SMNVEV (reference sequence). CDR3 bases: TGTGCCAGCAGTTTAATGGGGGGCGCGTCTGGCTACACCTTC. Its protein is CASSLMGGASGYTF.

The rearrangement joins TRBV7-7 to TRBJ2-5; 8 positions match TRBD1. The CDR3 runs to 15 residues. Germline V gene lookup returns CDR1 SSHAT and CDR2 FNYEAQ (reference sequence). J gave up 0 bases and V 5 bases, and 5 bases lay outside the gene matches. CDR3 DNA: TGTGCCAGCAGCCCCGGGACAGGCTACCAAGAGACCCAGTACTTC. As protein: CASSPGTGYQETQYF.

The V gene is TRBV30, the J gene TRBJ1-1, with D possibly being TRBD1 (5 bases). V was cut by 3 bases and J by 0 bases, with 11 bases left in between. CDR1 and CDR2 (germline): GTSNPN, SVGIG (reference sequence). The length of the CDR3 is 14 residues. CDR3 sequence (DNA): TGTGCCTGGAGGCTGACAGAATTGAACACTGAAGCTTTCTTT. Protein product: CAWRLTELNTEAFF.

This clone was picked up one time. The chain links TRBV7-9 to TRBJ2-5; TRBD1 aligns across 9 bases. CDR3 length: 15 amino acids. J lost 1 base, V lost 5 bases, and 5 bases had no gene match. CDR1 SEHNR and CDR2 FQNEAQ come from the germline V gene (reference sequence). For the CDR3, the DNA is TGTGCCAGCAGCCCAGGGACAGGGTTCCAAGAGACCCAGTACTTC. It encodes CASSPGTGFQETQYF.

The gene calls are TRBV28 and TRBJ2-7; a possible D gene is TRBD2 (5 bases). CDR3 length: 14 residues. V lost 5 bases and J 1 base, leaving 12 bases between the germline ends. In germline, CDR1 is MDHEN, CDR2 SYDVKM. The CDR3 spells CASSLTGMSYEQYF. The CDR3 nucleotides read TGTGCCAGCAGTCTCACCGGGATGTCCTACGAGCAGTACTTC.